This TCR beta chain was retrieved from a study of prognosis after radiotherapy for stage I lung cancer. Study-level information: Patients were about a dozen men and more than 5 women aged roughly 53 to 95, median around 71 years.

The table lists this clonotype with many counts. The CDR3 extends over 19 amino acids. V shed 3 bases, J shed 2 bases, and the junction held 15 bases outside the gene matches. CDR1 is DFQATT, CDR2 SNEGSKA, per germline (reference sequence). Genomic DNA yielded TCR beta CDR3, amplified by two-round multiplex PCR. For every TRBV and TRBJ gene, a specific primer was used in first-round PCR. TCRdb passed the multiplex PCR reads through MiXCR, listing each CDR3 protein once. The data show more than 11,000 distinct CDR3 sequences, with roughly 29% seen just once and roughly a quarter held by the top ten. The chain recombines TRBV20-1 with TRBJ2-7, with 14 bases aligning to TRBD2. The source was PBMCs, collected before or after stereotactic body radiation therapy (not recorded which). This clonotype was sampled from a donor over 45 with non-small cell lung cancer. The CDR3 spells CSASLSGGLAGVMPYEQYF. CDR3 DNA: TGCAGTGCTAGTCTGTCCGGGGGACTAGCGGGAGTAATGCCCTACGAGCAGTACTTC.